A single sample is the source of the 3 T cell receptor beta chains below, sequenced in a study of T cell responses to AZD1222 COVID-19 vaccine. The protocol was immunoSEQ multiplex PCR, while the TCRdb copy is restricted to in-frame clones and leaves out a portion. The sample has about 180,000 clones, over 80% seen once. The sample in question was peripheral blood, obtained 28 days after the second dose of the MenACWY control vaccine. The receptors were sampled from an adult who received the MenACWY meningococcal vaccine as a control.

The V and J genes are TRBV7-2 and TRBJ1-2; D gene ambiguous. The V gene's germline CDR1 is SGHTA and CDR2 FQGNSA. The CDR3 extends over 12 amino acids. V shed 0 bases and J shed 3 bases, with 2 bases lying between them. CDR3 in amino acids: CASSLAHYGYTF. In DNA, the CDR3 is TGTGCCAGCAGCTTAGCTCACTATGGCTACACCTTC.

This CDR3 reads CASSEAWGTGNQPQHF. Written as DNA, the CDR3 is TGTGCCAGCAGTGAAGCGTGGGGGACGGGCAATCAGCCCCAGCATTTT. This sequence joins TRBV6-1 and TRBJ1-5; TRBD1 might be the D (5 bases). The V gene lost 0 bases and the J gene lost 2 bases, with 11 bases spanning the gap. The CDR3 covers 16 residues. Germline V gene lookup returns CDR1 MNHNS and CDR2 SASEGT.

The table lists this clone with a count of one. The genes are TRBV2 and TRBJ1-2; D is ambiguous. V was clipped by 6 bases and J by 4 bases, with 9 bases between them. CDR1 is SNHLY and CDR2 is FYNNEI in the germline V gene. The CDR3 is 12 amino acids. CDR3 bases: TGTGCCAGCAGCTTAGATACCTATGGCTACACCTTC. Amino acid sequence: CASSLDTYGYTF.